This T cell receptor beta chain came from a study of vaccination and CD4 T cells after COVID-19. Study-wide results and caveats: Median SARS-CoV-2-reactive clonotype numbers went up from around 20 to 38, but not significantly.

The CDR3 extends over 13 amino acids. Trimming cost V 3 bases and J 6 bases, with 12 bases left between them. Germline V gives CDR1 SGHTA, CDR2 FQGNSA. MiXCR, run by TCRdb on the PCR reads, gives a single entry per CDR3 protein. Of about 18,000 distinct CDR3 sequences in the sample, about 62% were seen once. This clonotype was seen only a few times. The target antigen is unknown. The chain links TRBV7-2 to TRBJ2-7; possible D gene TRBD2, 5 bases. Material: CD4+ T cells from blood, obtained before SARS-CoV-2 vaccination. The TCR originated in a human donor who had recovered from COVID-19. The CDR3 nucleotides read TGTGCCAGCAGCTTCCAGCTAGCCCGCGAGCAGTACTTC. Encoded protein: CASSFQLAREQYF.